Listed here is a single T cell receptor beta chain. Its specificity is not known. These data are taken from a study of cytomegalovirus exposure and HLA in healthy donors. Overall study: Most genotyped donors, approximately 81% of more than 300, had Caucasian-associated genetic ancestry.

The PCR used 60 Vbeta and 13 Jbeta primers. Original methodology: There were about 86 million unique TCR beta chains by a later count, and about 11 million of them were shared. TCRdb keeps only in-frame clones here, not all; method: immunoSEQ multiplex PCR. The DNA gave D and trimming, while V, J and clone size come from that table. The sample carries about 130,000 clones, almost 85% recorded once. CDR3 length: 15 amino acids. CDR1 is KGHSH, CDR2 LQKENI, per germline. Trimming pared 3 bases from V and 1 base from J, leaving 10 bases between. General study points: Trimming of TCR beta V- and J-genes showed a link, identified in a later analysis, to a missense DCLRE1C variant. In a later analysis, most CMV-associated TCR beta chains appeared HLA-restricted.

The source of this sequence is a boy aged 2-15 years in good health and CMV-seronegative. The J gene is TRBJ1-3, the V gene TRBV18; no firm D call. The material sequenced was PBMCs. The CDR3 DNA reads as TGTGCCAGCTCACCGTTCGCGGGTTCTGGAAACACCATATATTTT. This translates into CASSPFAGSGNTIYF.